The clone carrying this T cell receptor beta chain was seen more than once but under ten times. Generated by immunoSEQ multiplex PCR, the TCRdb table keeps only in-frame clones and is missing some. The sample consists of 25,000 to 35,000 clones, 84% of them appearing once. This entry belongs to a study of OX40 agonist ivuxolimab in advanced cancers. The CDR3 spans 8 residues. V was shortened by 4 bases and J by 10 bases, with 1 base between the two germline ends. Germline assignment: CDR1 KGHSH and CDR2 LQKENI. The chain joins TRBV18 to TRBJ1-1; D call uncertain. The sequence was collected from an adult with an advanced solid tumor such as melanoma, head and neck, liver or kidney cancer. Sequenced here: CD4+ or CD8+ T cells sorted from blood, sampled in a trial of the OX40 agonist ivuxolimab. CDR3 amino acids: CASSRAFF. For the CDR3, the DNA is TGTGCCAGCTCACGAGCTTTCTTT.